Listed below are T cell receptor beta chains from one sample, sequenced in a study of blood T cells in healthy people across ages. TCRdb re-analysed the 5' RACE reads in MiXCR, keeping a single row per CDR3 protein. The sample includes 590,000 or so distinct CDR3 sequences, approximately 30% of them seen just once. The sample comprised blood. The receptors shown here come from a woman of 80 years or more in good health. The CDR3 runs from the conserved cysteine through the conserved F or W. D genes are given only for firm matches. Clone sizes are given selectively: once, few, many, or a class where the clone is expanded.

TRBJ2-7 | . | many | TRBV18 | CASSPSSYEQYF | TGTGCCAGCAGCCCGAGCTCCTACGAGCAGTACTTC
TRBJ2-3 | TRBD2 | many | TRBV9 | CASTPGLASTDTQYF | TGTGCCAGCACTCCGGGACTAGCGAGCACAGATACGCAGTATTTT
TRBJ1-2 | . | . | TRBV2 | CASSVGAQIYGYTF | TGTGCCAGCAGTGTGGGGGCGCAAATATATGGCTACACCTTC
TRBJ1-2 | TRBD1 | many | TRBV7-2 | CASSQPEGQGFRYGYTF | TGTGCCAGCAGCCAACCGGAGGGACAGGGGTTCCGCTATGGCTACACCTTC
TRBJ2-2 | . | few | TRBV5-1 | CASSLTETGELFF | TGCGCCAGCAGCTTGACGGAGACCGGGGAGCTGTTTTTT
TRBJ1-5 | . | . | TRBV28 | CASSSSGGVNQPQHF | TGTGCCAGCAGTTCGTCGGGCGGGGTTAATCAGCCCCAGCATTTT
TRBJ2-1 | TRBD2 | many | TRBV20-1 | CRAGGPGNEQFF | TGCAGGGCGGGGGGGCCCGGCAATGAGCAGTTCTTC
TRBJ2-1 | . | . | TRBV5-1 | CASSSGIAGSPYNEQFF | TGCGCCAGCAGCTCCGGGATAGCTGGCAGTCCATACAATGAGCAGTTCTTC
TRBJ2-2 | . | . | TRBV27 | CASSQGGGELFF | TGTGCCAGCAGCCAAGGGGGCGGGGAGCTGTTTTTT
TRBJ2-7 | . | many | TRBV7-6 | CASSLESGYYYEQYF | TGTGCCAGCAGCTTAGAGTCAGGATATTACTACGAGCAGTACTTC
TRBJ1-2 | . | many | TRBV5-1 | CASSPPEGNYGYTF | TGCGCCAGCAGCCCCCCCGAGGGGAACTATGGCTACACCTTC
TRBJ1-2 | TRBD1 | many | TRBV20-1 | CSARTGQGTYGYTF | TGCAGTGCTAGGACGGGACAGGGGACCTATGGCTACACCTTC
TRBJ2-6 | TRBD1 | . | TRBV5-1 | CASSLGTGGSGANVLTF | TGCGCCAGCAGCTTGGGGACAGGGGGCTCTGGGGCCAACGTCCTGACTTTC